This is a list of T cell receptor beta chains from one sample in a study of shared clonotypes between healthy human individuals. TCRdb's copy holds only in-frame clones and misses some; the assay was immunoSEQ multiplex PCR. Counted here are more than 550,000 clones, less than 95% occurring once; the ten biggest clones make up around a third. Sequencing was carried out using memory CD8+ T cells from PBMCs. The receptors here all came from a man aged 18 to 29 in good health. Some clones in this sample may be carry-over from other donors' samples. Both conserved end residues are part of each CDR3. A D gene is named only where the DNA matches it firmly. Expanded clones are given a class, and other clones once, few, many or no size at all.

size: NA
D: TRBD1
J: TRBJ2-7
V: TRBV25-1
DNA: TGTGCCAGCAGTACAGGGGGTTGGTACGAGCAGTACTTC
CDR3: CASSTGGWYEQYF

size: NA
D: NA
J: TRBJ1-1
V: TRBV19
DNA: TGTGCCAGTAGTACCCCGAGCGATCGAATGAACACTGAAGCTTTCTTT
CDR3: CASSTPSDRMNTEAFF

size: NA
D: TRBD1
J: TRBJ1-2
V: TRBV5-6
DNA: TGTGCCAGCAGCCTCCGGGACAGAGCCAACTATGGCTACACCTTC
CDR3: CASSLRDRANYGYTF

size: NA
D: TRBD2
J: TRBJ2-1
V: TRBV27
DNA: TGTGCCAGCAGTCTTCCCTCCCTAGCGGGAGGAACCTACAATGAGCAGTTCTTC
CDR3: CASSLPSLAGGTYNEQFF

size: NA
D: NA
J: TRBJ2-7
V: TRBV29-1
DNA: TGCAGCGTTCTAGGGGGGTCGGAGTACGAGCAGTACTTC
CDR3: CSVLGGSEYEQYF

size: NA
D: TRBD1
J: TRBJ2-5
V: TRBV9
DNA: TGTGCCAGCAGCCCCCATCCGGGACAGGGGGAAGAGACCCAGTACTTC
CDR3: CASSPHPGQGEETQYF

size: once
D: NA
J: TRBJ2-5
V: TRBV6-1
DNA: TGTGCCAGCAGTGAAGGCAGGACTCTGCTAAGGACCCAGTACTTC
CDR3: CASSEGRTLLRTQYF

size: NA
D: NA
J: TRBJ2-7
V: TRBV11-2
DNA: TGTGCCAGCAGCTTATGGGGCCCCCGCACCTACGAGCAGTACTTC
CDR3: CASSLWGPRTYEQYF

size: NA
D: TRBD1
J: TRBJ2-7
V: TRBV5-1
DNA: TGCGCCAGCAGCTTACAGGGGTCCAACTACGAGCAGTACTTC
CDR3: CASSLQGSNYEQYF

size: NA
D: NA
J: TRBJ1-2
V: TRBV14
DNA: TGTGCCAGCAGCCAGTTCCGGACAGACTATGGCTACACCTTC
CDR3: CASSQFRTDYGYTF

size: NA
D: TRBD2
J: TRBJ2-1
V: TRBV6-6
DNA: TGTGCCAGCAGTCACGCGGGGGGCGGTGAGCAGTTCTTC
CDR3: CASSHAGGGEQFF

size: NA
D: TRBD1
J: TRBJ2-7
V: TRBV7-9
DNA: TGTGCCAGCAGCGGGGTGACAGGGAACGCCGAGCAGTACTTC
CDR3: CASSGVTGNAEQYF

size: NA
D: NA
J: TRBJ1-1
V: TRBV27
DNA: TGTGCCAGCAGTTATGGCATGACCCCTAACACTGAAGCTTTCTTT
CDR3: CASSYGMTPNTEAFF

size: once
D: TRBD1
J: TRBJ1-1
V: TRBV2
DNA: TGTGCCAGCAGTGGGTGGACAGGGGAAACTACGAACACTGAAGCTTTCTTT
CDR3: CASSGWTGETTNTEAFF

size: NA
D: NA
J: TRBJ2-7
V: TRBV28
DNA: TGTGCCAGCAATCTCAGGGGCGGCGAGCAGTACTTC
CDR3: CASNLRGGEQYF

size: NA
D: TRBD1
J: TRBJ2-7
V: TRBV19
DNA: TGTGCCAGTAGCCCGGGACAGGGAGGTTCCGAGCAGTACTTC
CDR3: CASSPGQGGSEQYF

size: NA
D: NA
J: TRBJ2-7
V: TRBV6-5
DNA: TGTGCCAGCAGTTACACGGCCACGGGGATGTGGGAGCAGTACTTC
CDR3: CASSYTATGMWEQYF

size: NA
D: NA
J: TRBJ2-3
V: TRBV5-1
DNA: TGCGCCAGCAGCCTATTCTGGGAAGATACGCAGTATTTT
CDR3: CASSLFWEDTQYF

size: NA
D: TRBD2
J: TRBJ2-3
V: TRBV28
DNA: TGTGCCAGCAGTTTAGCAGCGGGAGGGCCGGATACGCAGTATTTT
CDR3: CASSLAAGGPDTQYF

size: NA
D: NA
J: TRBJ2-5
V: TRBV9
DNA: TGTGCCAGCAGCCCGGGGAAGAAAGAGACCCAGTACTTC
CDR3: CASSPGKKETQYF

size: NA
D: NA
J: TRBJ2-3
V: TRBV7-2
DNA: TGTGCCAGCACCAAGTACCGAGGCCCCCCCACAGATACGCAGTATTTT
CDR3: CASTKYRGPPTDTQYF

size: NA
D: TRBD1
J: TRBJ1-1
V: TRBV29-1
DNA: TGCAGCGTAAGGGACAGGGTTGAAGCCCCTGAAGCTTTCTTT
CDR3: CSVRDRVEAPEAFF

size: NA
D: NA
J: TRBJ1-2
V: TRBV4-3
DNA: TGCGCCAGCAGCCAAGAGGGGAGGGGCGATAACTATGGCTACACCTTC
CDR3: CASSQEGRGDNYGYTF

size: once
D: NA
J: TRBJ2-1
V: TRBV18
DNA: TGTGCCAGCTCACCCACAGACGGATCAGGCAATGAGCAGTTCTTC
CDR3: CASSPTDGSGNEQFF

size: NA
D: NA
J: TRBJ2-1
V: TRBV14
DNA: TGTGCCAGCAGCCTCCTCTTAAATCGGGATGAGCAGTTCTTC
CDR3: CASSLLLNRDEQFF

size: NA
D: NA
J: TRBJ1-5
V: TRBV12-2
DNA: TGTGCAAGTCGCTTAGAGGGACAGGGCTGTCAGCCCCAGCATTTT
CDR3: CASRLEGQGCQPQHF

size: NA
D: NA
J: TRBJ2-1
V: TRBV5-4
DNA: TGTGCCAGCGCGGAAAACAATGAGCAGTTCTTC
CDR3: CASAENNEQFF

size: NA
D: NA
J: TRBJ1-2
V: TRBV4-1
DNA: TGCGCCAGCAGCCAAGATCGGGACTATGGCTACACCTTC
CDR3: CASSQDRDYGYTF

size: NA
D: TRBD1
J: TRBJ2-3
V: TRBV7-6
DNA: TGTGCCAGCAGCTTAACGGACAGGGAGGAATTGGCAGATACGCAGTATTTT
CDR3: CASSLTDREELADTQYF

size: once
D: TRBD1
J: TRBJ1-2
V: TRBV7-9
DNA: TGTGCCAGCAGCTTAGGGCGCCGGACAGGGGGCTTCTATGGCTACACCTTC
CDR3: CASSLGRRTGGFYGYTF

size: many
D: NA
J: TRBJ1-2
V: TRBV7-9
DNA: TGTGCCAGCAGCCCCCGGGAGGGTGGCTACACCTTC
CDR3: CASSPREGGYTF

size: NA
D: NA
J: TRBJ2-5
V: TRBV7-8
DNA: TGTGCCAGCAGCTTCCCCGACAGGTTACAGACCCAGTACTTC
CDR3: CASSFPDRLQTQYF

size: once
D: NA
J: TRBJ2-3
V: TRBV9
DNA: TGTGCCAGCAGCGTAGGCGGCCAACCTAGCACAGATACGCAGTATTTT
CDR3: CASSVGGQPSTDTQYF

size: NA
D: NA
J: TRBJ1-1
V: TRBV4-3
DNA: TGCGCCAGCAGCCAAGATGGGGGGGCTGATCGGGCTTTCTTT
CDR3: CASSQDGGADRAFF

size: NA
D: NA
J: TRBJ2-1
V: TRBV4-1
DNA: TGCGCCAGCAGCCAAGATTCGGAGTACAATGAGCAGTTCTTC
CDR3: CASSQDSEYNEQFF

size: NA
D: NA
J: TRBJ2-7
V: TRBV6-6
DNA: TGTGCCAGCAGTTACTCAGCAAGCTACGAGCAGTACTTC
CDR3: CASSYSASYEQYF

size: NA
D: NA
J: TRBJ1-5
V: TRBV5-6
DNA: TGTGCCAGCAGCTTGAGAGAGGGAGGAGGGCAGCCCCAGCATTTT
CDR3: CASSLREGGGQPQHF

size: NA
D: TRBD2
J: TRBJ2-1
V: TRBV28
DNA: TGTGCCAGCAGTTTCCCTCGGACTAGCGGGCTTTTCTACAATGAGCAGTTCTTC
CDR3: CASSFPRTSGLFYNEQFF

size: NA
D: NA
J: TRBJ1-2
V: TRBV5-1
DNA: TGCGCCAGCAGCTTGGGAGGCGTAGGCTACACCTTC
CDR3: CASSLGGVGYTF

size: NA
D: TRBD2
J: TRBJ2-7
V: TRBV6-5
DNA: TGTGCCACCGGACTAGCGGGAGACGAGCAGTACTTC
CDR3: CATGLAGDEQYF

size: NA
D: TRBD1
J: TRBJ1-2
V: TRBV27
DNA: TGTGCCAGCAGTACGACAGGGTACCATGGCTACACCTTC
CDR3: CASSTTGYHGYTF

size: NA
D: NA
J: TRBJ2-7
V: TRBV7-9
DNA: TGTGCCAGCAGCTTGGGGCTAGCGAGCTCCTACGAGCAGTACTTC
CDR3: CASSLGLASSYEQYF

size: NA
D: TRBD2
J: TRBJ2-1
V: TRBV27
DNA: TGTGCCAGCAGTGTCAGGGGACTAGCAGTCTACAATGAGCAGTTCTTC
CDR3: CASSVRGLAVYNEQFF

size: NA
D: NA
J: TRBJ1-2
V: TRBV4-1
DNA: TGCGCCAGCAGCCAAGGGATGGGGGAGGGCTATGGCTACACCTTC
CDR3: CASSQGMGEGYGYTF

size: NA
D: NA
J: TRBJ1-2
V: TRBV12-5
DNA: TGTGCTAGTGGTCCTGACGGAGTCGGTAGTAGAGGCTACACCTTC
CDR3: CASGPDGVGSRGYTF

size: NA
D: TRBD1
J: TRBJ2-7
V: TRBV6-1
DNA: TGTGCCAGCAGCCCACCGGGACAGCAGTACGAGCAGTACTTC
CDR3: CASSPPGQQYEQYF

size: NA
D: NA
J: TRBJ2-7
V: TRBV28
DNA: TGTGCCAGCAGTTCCACAACCTCCTACGAGCAGTACTTC
CDR3: CASSSTTSYEQYF

size: NA
D: NA
J: TRBJ2-7
V: TRBV6-1
DNA: TGTGCCAGCAGTGCGGGACTTTCTTTGTGGGAGCAGTACTTC
CDR3: CASSAGLSLWEQYF

size: NA
D: NA
J: TRBJ1-5
V: TRBV30
DNA: TGTGCCTGGACACAGGGAGGACAGCCCCAGCATTTT
CDR3: CAWTQGGQPQHF

size: few
D: NA
J: TRBJ1-5
V: TRBV28
DNA: TGTGCCAGCAGGAGGGGATTCGACCAGCCCCAGCATTTT
CDR3: CASRRGFDQPQHF